This entry concerns a single T cell receptor (beta chain). Its antigen is not identified. The CDR3 consists of 14 residues. The V and J ends lost 10 bases and 5 bases respectively, with 20 bases between them. Germline V CDR1 and CDR2: ENHRY, SYGVKD. PCR primers comprised 60 Vbeta and 13 Jbeta primers. Assay used: immunoSEQ multiplex PCR; TCRdb lists only in-frame clones, some missing. The top ten clones hold about 3.5% of a sample with roughly 140,000 clones, roughly 77% of them seen once. The data are from a study of cytomegalovirus exposure and HLA in healthy donors. The wider study: Genotyping of 300 to 450 donors showed that 70% to 90% belonged to the Caucasian-associated ancestry cluster.

Findings and caveats of the study: The study recorded 160 or so TCR beta chains that were cytomegalovirus-associated. By a later analysis, the bulk of CMV-associated TCR beta chains appeared HLA-restricted. Previously analyzed data showed that most TCR beta V segments were productive at a frequency of about 90% or about 30%.

The chain uses TRBV10-3 and TRBJ2-5; D perhaps matches TRBD2 (6 bases). Material for sequencing was PBMCs. This clonotype originated in a human donor in good health. The CDR3 is CATRGRGRWETQYF. In DNA form, the CDR3 reads TGTGCCACCCGAGGGCGGGGACGCTGGGAGACCCAGTACTTC.